The 14 T cell receptor beta chains presented below share a single source sample, sequenced in a study of neurological immune-mediated disorders. TCRdb re-called the 5' RACE reads through MiXCR, storing one row per CDR3 protein. The sample consists of under 80,000 distinct CDR3 sequences, 3.9% of them appearing once. Sequencing was performed on PBMCs. Receptors originate from a man aged 30 to 39 with multiple sclerosis.

This clonotype appeared many times. The V gene is TRBV9, the J gene TRBJ1-2; 10 nucleotides align to TRBD1. The CDR3 loop spans 15 amino acids. Germline V gene lookup returns CDR1 SGDLS and CDR2 YYNGEE. V gave up 3 bases and J gave up 5 bases; unmatched junction bases: 7. CDR3 DNA: TGTGCCAGCAGCGCCCAGACAGGGGGCGCTTATGGCTACACCTTC. Its translation is CASSAQTGGAYGYTF. Complete variable domain (other parts from reference TRBV9 and TRBJ1-2): DSGVTQTPKHLITATGQRVTLRCSPRSGDLSVYWYQQSLDQGLQFLIQYYNGEERAKGNILERFSAQQFPDLHSELNLSSLELGDSALYFCASSAQTGGAYGYTFGSGTRLTVV.

This clonotype was detected ten times or more. The chain recombines TRBV4-3 with TRBJ2-7, with D uncertain. Per germline, CDR1 LGHNA and CDR2 YSLEER. Trimming left V 0 bases short and J 0 bases short, with 9 bases between. This CDR3 has 15 amino acids. In DNA, the CDR3 is TGCGCCAGCAGCCAAGATTACACTAACTCCTACGAGCAGTACTTC. Translated, it gives CASSQDYTNSYEQYF.

Many counts were recorded for this clonotype. The chain links TRBV7-2 to TRBJ2-7; tentative D call: TRBD1 (5 bases). CDR3 length equals 15 residues. The V end was cut by 1 base, the J end by 7 bases, with 17 bases between. CDR1 SGHTA and CDR2 FQGNSA come from the germline V gene. CDR3 amino acids: CASSLGQTRSGEQYF. DNA of the CDR3: TGTGCCAGCAGCTTAGGACAGACTCGGTCGGGTGAGCAGTACTTC.

This clonotype was recorded many times. The genes are TRBV20-1 and TRBJ2-7; TRBD1 might be the D (5 bases). Germline V gene lookup returns CDR1 DFQATT and CDR2 SNEGSKA (reference sequence). This CDR3 spans 13 amino acids. V dropped 0 bases and J dropped 3 bases, with 9 bases sitting between them. The CDR3 spells CSARDPQGYEQYF. The CDR3, as DNA: TGCAGTGCTAGAGATCCTCAGGGCTACGAGCAGTACTTC.

This clonotype was seen only a few times. This could be a read error, since a much larger clone is one nucleotide away. V and J are TRBV5-1 and TRBJ1-6, with D perhaps matching TRBD1 (6 bases). This CDR3 is 16 amino acids long. Germline assignment: CDR1 SGHRS and CDR2 YFSETQ. CDR3 bases: TGCGCCAGCAGCATGAGGACAGCTGGTTATAATTCACCCCTCAACTTT. This sequence encodes CASSMRTAGYNSPLNF.

This clonotype was recorded many times. The gene calls are TRBV5-1 and TRBJ2-7; TRBD2 is a possible D gene (6 bases). The V gene lost 0 bases and the J gene lost 3 bases, with 13 bases spanning the gap. Germline lookup yields CDR1 SGHRS and CDR2 YFSETQ. The CDR3 sequence is 15 residues long. This chain's CDR3 is CASSLAPGSGYEQYF. The CDR3 coding sequence is TGCGCCAGCAGCTTGGCCCCGGGTAGCGGCTACGAGCAGTACTTC.

This clonotype was counted many times. V is TRBV2 and J is TRBJ2-7, with a weak D call TRBD1 (6 bases). This CDR3 spans 14 amino acids. Germline V gene sequence: CDR1 SNHLY, CDR2 FYNNEI. Between the trimmed V and J ends, which lost 7 bases and 0 bases, there was a span of 13 bases. This CDR3 is CASNRRDTSYEQYF. In DNA, the CDR3 is TGTGCCAGCAATCGCCGGGACACCTCCTACGAGCAGTACTTC.

This clonotype was seen many times. The rearrangement uses TRBV4-1 and TRBJ2-3, with 11 bases identical to TRBD2. The CDR3 covers 16 residues. Germline V gene lookup returns CDR1 MGHRA and CDR2 YSYEKL. The V and J ends lost 2 bases and 5 bases, in that order; junction bases with no gene match: 6. The CDR3 protein is CASSQRLAGTIDTQYF. The CDR3, as DNA: TGCGCCAGCAGCCAACGACTAGCGGGGACGATAGATACGCAGTATTTT.

This clonotype was picked up many times. This chain connects TRBV6-6 to TRBJ1-2; D possibly corresponds to TRBD1 (5 bases). V shed 3 bases and J shed 4 bases, with 15 bases lying between them. The CDR3 spans 15 residues. Germline CDR1 MNHNY, CDR2 SVGAGI (reference sequence). CDR3: CASSYTQPGGYGYTF. The CDR3 nucleotides are TGTGCCAGCAGTTATACACAACCGGGGGGCTATGGCTACACCTTC.

This clonotype turned up a few times. V and J are TRBV7-2 and TRBJ2-7; TRBD1 is a possible D gene (6 bases). The CDR3 has 15 residues. Between the trimmed V and J ends, which lost 5 bases and 2 bases, there was a span of 16 bases. Germline values: CDR1 SGHTA, CDR2 FQGNSA. CDR3 amino acids: CASSLGHLRTYEQYF. Written as DNA, the CDR3 is TGTGCCAGCAGCCTGGGACACCTAAGAACCTACGAGCAGTACTTC.

Ten or more counts support this clonotype. This chain uses TRBV20-1 with TRBJ2-3; 11 bases line up with TRBD1. This CDR3 is 14 amino acids long. Germline CDR1 and CDR2: DFQATT and SNEGSKA (reference sequence). Trimming removed 4 bases from V and 3 bases from J; junction bases left unmatched: 3. The CDR3 loop is CSATGTGGTDTQYF. CDR3 coding DNA: TGCAGTGCTACCGGGACAGGGGGAACAGATACGCAGTATTTT.

This clonotype has at least ten counts. V is TRBV20-1 and J is TRBJ2-2, with TRBD2 matching 10 bases. The germline gives CDR1 DFQATT, CDR2 SNEGSKA (reference sequence). The CDR3 length is 17 residues. The V gene end was trimmed by 1 base and the J gene end by 2 bases; junction bases not matched to a gene: 7. DNA for the CDR3: TGCAGTGCTAGAGGAACAAGCGGGGGGGCCAACACCGGGGAGCTGTTTTTT. Translated: CSARGTSGGANTGELFF.

This clonotype was recorded at least ten times. V and J are TRBV2 and TRBJ2-4, with 7 nucleotides matching TRBD2. The germline V gene has CDR1 SNHLY and CDR2 FYNNEI. V shed 1 base and J 10 bases; nucleotides not matched to a gene: 4. The CDR3 has 13 residues. CDR3 sequence: CASSEGTSFIQYF. CDR3 nucleotide sequence: TGTGCCAGCAGTGAAGGGACTAGTTTTATTCAGTACTTC.

This clonotype came up many times. Here the CDR3 reads CSASSLLAGGLDTQYF. The CDR3 coding sequence is TGCAGTGCTAGTAGTCTCCTAGCGGGGGGCCTCGACACGCAGTATTTT. The chain employs TRBV20-1 and TRBJ2-3, with 11 bases that match TRBD2. Germline values: CDR1 DFQATT, CDR2 SNEGSKA (reference sequence). This CDR3 spans 16 amino acids. The V and J ends lost 3 bases and 9 bases, in that order; junction bases with no gene match: 14.